Detailed here is one TCR beta chain. The record originates from a study of shared clonotypes between healthy human individuals. Looking at the study overall: CD4 naive cells filled three plates per donor, CD4 memory three, CD8 naive two and CD8 memory one.

The donors were adults (healthy and HIV-negative) with no recent acute infections or vaccinations. Among the donors, all were Caucasian adults who lived in Nashville, Tennessee. The CD4+ fraction was divided into a CD45RA+ naive subset and a CD45RA-negative memory subset. Sequencing used immunoSEQ multiplex PCR; TCRdb keeps in-frame clones, though not all of them. The sample lists 1.4 million or so clones; around 98.5% were seen once. The sample comprised naive CD4+ T cells sorted from blood. Sample subset: CD45RA+ positively selected. The clonotype comes from a young man in good health.

CDR3 in amino acids: CASSYGATGELFF. Written as DNA, the CDR3 is TGTGCCAGCAGTTACGGAGCCACCGGGGAGCTGTTTTTT. The chain couples TRBV6-6 to TRBJ2-2; no firm D call. With 2 bases removed from V and 4 bases from J, the gap between germline ends came to 5 bases. This CDR3 spans 13 amino acids. Germline V gene lookup returns CDR1 MNHNY and CDR2 SVGAGI (reference sequence).